This T cell receptor (beta chain) was recovered during a study of early stage breast cancer tumors. Study-level information: Most of the 16 invasive tumors were ER+, PR+ and HER2-. The study, taken as a whole, reports: Tumors had roughly 2.4-fold higher T cell density and higher clonality than adjacent normal breast tissue. Most shared enriched TCRB sequences were commonly generated ones.

As to this clone: The antigen is not known.

Sequencing was performed with immunoSEQ multiplex PCR; in TCRdb, only in-frame clones are kept and a portion is missing. The sample shows over 40,000 clones, around four fifths of them seen only once. Germline-derived CDR1 and CDR2 are MGHDK and SYGVNS. Trimming shortened V by 5 bases and J by 10 bases, and 17 bases separated the two germline ends. This CDR3 contains 13 residues. The chain carries TRBV25-1 and TRBJ1-2; D is uncertain. The sample comprised blood. This TCR came from a person aged 40 to 49 with breast cancer. CDR3 protein: CASSSRKREPYTF. CDR3 sequence (DNA): TGTGCCAGCAGTTCAAGGAAAAGGGAGCCCTACACCTTC.